This TCR beta chain was observed in a study of a mutant IDH1 vaccine in newly diagnosed glioma. Study information: In some groups vaccination began 4-6 weeks post-radiotherapy; others received it with temozolomide. General study points: Pseudoprogression seemed unlinked to shifts in top peripheral T cell clonotypes.

As for this clone: No antigen is known for it.

Generated by immunoSEQ multiplex PCR, the TCRdb table keeps only in-frame clones and is missing some. The repertoire holds about 40,000 clones, 65% to 85% seen once, with 2.2% in the top ten. Time point described: week 11, during vaccination. It was 300 ug of mutant IDH1 20-mer peptide that made up each vaccine dose, given with topical imiquimod. This CDR3 is built from 15 residues. CDR1 and CDR2 (germline): MNHNY, SVGAGI (reference sequence). Trimming removed 2 bases from V and 1 base from J, with 9 bases in between. The chain couples TRBV6-6 to TRBJ1-5, with no clear D. The sequencing here drew on PBMCs, taken from a glioma patient whose treatment included an IDH1 peptide vaccine. This clonotype was sampled from a man aged 35 to 55 with glioma. The CDR3 here is CASSYEGNSNQPQHF. CDR3 sequence (DNA): TGTGCCAGCAGTTACGAGGGCAACAGCAATCAGCCCCAGCATTTT.